This T cell receptor (beta chain) was retrieved from a study of neoadjuvant anti-PD-1 for oral cavity cancer. Study information: Before surgery, most patients got three to four biweekly 3 mg/kg nivolumab doses.

CDR1 is SGDLS, CDR2 YYNGEE, per germline. The CDR3 runs 15 residues. J lost 2 bases, V lost 2 bases, and 3 bases had no gene match. As for time point: after neoadjuvant nivolumab, at surgical resection. These newly diagnosed stage II-IVA oral cavity squamous cell carcinoma patients had no prior systemic or radiation treatment. PBMC libraries mostly used about 490 ng of input genomic DNA, with six replicates per sample. The protocol was immunoSEQ multiplex PCR, while the TCRdb copy is restricted to in-frame clones and leaves out a portion. The table shows approximately 10,000 clones, with around 75% occurring only once.

The V gene is TRBV9, the J gene TRBJ2-2, with 7 bases matching TRBD1. The specimen comprised PBMCs, sampled after nivolumab (anti-PD-1) treatment. The clonotype was recovered from a person aged 40 to 85 with oral cavity squamous cell carcinoma. The CDR3 loop reads CASSVTGVNTGELFF. The CDR3 DNA follows: TGTGCCAGCAGCGTTACAGGGGTCAACACCGGGGAGCTGTTTTTT.